The T cell receptor beta chain under discussion was sequenced for a study of technical replicates of blood from several donors. Method: immunoSEQ multiplex PCR; TCRdb's copy keeps in-frame clones and lacks some. The repertoire holds around 72,000 clones, with approximately 90% as singletons. The CDR3 is 15 amino acids. Between the trimmed V and J ends, which lost 5 bases and 0 bases, there was a span of 13 bases. CDR1 is SGHTA, CDR2 FQGNSA, per germline. This clone was counted once. This sequence originates from a human donor in good health. The source material was T cells isolated from PBMCs. The V and J genes are TRBV7-2 and TRBJ2-5, with TRBD2 as a possible D gene (5 bases). The CDR3 protein is CASSPRVGNQETQYF. The CDR3 DNA follows: TGTGCCAGCAGCCCTAGGGTCGGGAACCAAGAGACCCAGTACTTC.